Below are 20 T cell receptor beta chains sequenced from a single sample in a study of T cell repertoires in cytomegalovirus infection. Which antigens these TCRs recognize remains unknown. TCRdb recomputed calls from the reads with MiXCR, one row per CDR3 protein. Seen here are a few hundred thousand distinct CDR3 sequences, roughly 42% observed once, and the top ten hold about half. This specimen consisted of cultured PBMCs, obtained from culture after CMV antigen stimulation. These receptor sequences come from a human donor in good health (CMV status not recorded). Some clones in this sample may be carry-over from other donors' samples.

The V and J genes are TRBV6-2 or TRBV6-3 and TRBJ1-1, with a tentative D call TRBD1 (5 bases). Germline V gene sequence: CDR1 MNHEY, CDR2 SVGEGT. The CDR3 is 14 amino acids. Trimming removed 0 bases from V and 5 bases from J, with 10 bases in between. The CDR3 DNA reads TGTGCCAGCAGTTACTCGTCGGGGGGGACTGAAGCTTTCTTT. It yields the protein CASSYSSGGTEAFF.

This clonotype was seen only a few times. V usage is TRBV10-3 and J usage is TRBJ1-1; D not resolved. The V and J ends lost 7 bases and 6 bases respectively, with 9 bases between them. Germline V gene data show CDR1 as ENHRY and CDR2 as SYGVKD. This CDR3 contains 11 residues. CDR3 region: CAIKRGPEAFF. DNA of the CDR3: TGTGCCATCAAAAGAGGCCCTGAAGCTTTCTTT.

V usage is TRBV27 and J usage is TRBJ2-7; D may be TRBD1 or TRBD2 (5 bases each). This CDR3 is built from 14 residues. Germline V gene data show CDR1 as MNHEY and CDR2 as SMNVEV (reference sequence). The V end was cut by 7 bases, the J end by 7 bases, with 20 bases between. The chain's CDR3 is CASKLAGSKGEQYF. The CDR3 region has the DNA TGTGCCAGCAAATTGGCGGGCAGCAAGGGGGAGCAGTACTTC.

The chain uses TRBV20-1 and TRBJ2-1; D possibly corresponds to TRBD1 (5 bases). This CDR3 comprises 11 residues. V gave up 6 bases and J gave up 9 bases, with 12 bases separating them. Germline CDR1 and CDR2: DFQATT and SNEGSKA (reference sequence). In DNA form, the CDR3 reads TGCAGTGCCAGTAGGGGAACTGAGCAGTTCTTC. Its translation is CSASRGTEQFF.

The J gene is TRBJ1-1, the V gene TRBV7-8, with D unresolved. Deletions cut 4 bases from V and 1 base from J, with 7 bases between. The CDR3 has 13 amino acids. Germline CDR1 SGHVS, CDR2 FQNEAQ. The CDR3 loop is CASSYNGNTEAFF. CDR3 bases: TGTGCCAGCAGCTACAACGGGAACACTGAAGCTTTCTTT. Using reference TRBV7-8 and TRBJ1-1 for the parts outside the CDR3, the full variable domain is GAGVSQSPRYKVAKRGQDVALRCDPISGHVSLFWYQQALGQGPEFLTYFQNEAQLDKSGLPSDRFFAERPEGSVSTLKIQRTQQEDSAVYLCASSYNGNTEAFFGQGTRLTVV.

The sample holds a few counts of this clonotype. The CDR3 here is CASSPDRGPEKLFF. The CDR3 DNA is TGTGCCAGCAGCCCTGACAGGGGGCCTGAGAAACTGTTTTTT. This rearrangement joins TRBV7-6 to TRBJ1-4; 10 bases match TRBD1. CDR1 is SGHVS, CDR2 FNYEAQ, per germline. Losses at the gene ends were 5 bases for V and 11 bases for J; bases not matched to a gene: 8. CDR3 length: 14 residues.

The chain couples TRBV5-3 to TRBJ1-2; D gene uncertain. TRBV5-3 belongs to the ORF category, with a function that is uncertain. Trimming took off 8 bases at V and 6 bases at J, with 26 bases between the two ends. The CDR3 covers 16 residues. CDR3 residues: CASSPPIATARDGYTF. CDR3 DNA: TGTGCCAGCAGCCCCCCCATTGCCACGGCGAGGGATGGCTACACCTTC.

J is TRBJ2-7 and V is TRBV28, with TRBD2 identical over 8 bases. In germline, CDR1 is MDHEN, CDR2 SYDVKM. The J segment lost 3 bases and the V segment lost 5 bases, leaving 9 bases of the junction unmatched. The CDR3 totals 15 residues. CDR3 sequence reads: CASSKLSGVVYEQYF. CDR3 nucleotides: TGTGCCAGCAGTAAACTTAGCGGGGTCGTCTACGAGCAGTACTTC.

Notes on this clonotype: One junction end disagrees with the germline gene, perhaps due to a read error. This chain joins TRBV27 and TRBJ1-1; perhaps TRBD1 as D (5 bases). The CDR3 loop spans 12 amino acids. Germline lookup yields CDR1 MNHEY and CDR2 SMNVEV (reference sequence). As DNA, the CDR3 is TGTGCCAGCAAAACTGGACATGGGGTTCCGGTTTTT. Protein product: CASKTGHGVPVF.

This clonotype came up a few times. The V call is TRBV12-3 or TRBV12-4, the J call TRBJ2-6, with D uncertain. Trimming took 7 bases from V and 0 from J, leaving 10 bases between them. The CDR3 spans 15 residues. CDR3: CASTKGSSGANVLTF. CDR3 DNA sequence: TGTGCCAGCACTAAGGGAAGCTCTGGGGCCAACGTCCTGACTTTC.

The CDR3 DNA is TGTGCCAGCAAGGGGGGGGGGGCCCTCTCCGGCAATGAGCAGTTCTTC. Its protein product is CASKGGGALSGNEQFF. V usage is TRBV2 and J usage is TRBJ2-1, with D perhaps TRBD2 (7 bases). The CDR3 runs 16 residues. V gave up 7 bases and J gave up 6 bases, with 22 bases separating them. Germline CDR1 reads SNHLY; CDR2 reads FYNNEI.

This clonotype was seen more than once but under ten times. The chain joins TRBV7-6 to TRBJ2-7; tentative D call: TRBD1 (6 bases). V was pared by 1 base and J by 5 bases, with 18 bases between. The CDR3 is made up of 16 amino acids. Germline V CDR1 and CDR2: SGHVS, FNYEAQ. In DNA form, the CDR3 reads TGTGCCAGCAGCTTAGTCCTACCACAGGGAACCCACGAGCAGTACTTC. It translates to CASSLVLPQGTHEQYF.

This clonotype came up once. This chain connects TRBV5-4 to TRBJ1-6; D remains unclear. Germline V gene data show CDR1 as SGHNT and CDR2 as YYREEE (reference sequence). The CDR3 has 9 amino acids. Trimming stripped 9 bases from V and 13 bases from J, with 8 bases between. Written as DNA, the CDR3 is TGTGCCACCGAATCCCCCCTCCACTTT. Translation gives CATESPLHF.

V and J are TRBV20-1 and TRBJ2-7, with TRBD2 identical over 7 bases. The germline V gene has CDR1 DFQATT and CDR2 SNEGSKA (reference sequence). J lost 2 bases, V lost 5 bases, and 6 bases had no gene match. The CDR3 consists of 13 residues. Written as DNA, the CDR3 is TGCAGTGCTCTAGCGGAGGGTACCTACGAGCAGTACTTC. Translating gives CSALAEGTYEQYF.

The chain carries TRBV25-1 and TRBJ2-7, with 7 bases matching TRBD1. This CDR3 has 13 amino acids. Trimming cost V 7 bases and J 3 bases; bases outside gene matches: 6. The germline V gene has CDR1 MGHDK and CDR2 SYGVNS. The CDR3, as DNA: TGTGCCAGCATGGAGACAGGGTTCTACGAGCAGTACTTC. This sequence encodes CASMETGFYEQYF.

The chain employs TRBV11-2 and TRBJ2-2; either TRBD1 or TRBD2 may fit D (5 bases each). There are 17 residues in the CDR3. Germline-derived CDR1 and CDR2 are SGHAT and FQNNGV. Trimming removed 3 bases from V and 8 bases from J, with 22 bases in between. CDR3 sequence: CASSFPERDHHFGELFF. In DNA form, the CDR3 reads TGTGCCAGCAGCTTCCCTGAACGGGACCACCATTTTGGGGAGCTGTTTTTT.

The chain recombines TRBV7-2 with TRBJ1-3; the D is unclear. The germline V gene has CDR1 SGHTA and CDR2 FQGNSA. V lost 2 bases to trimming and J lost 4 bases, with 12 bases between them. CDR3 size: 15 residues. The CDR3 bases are TGTGCCAGCAGCTTAACGAGGGTAGGCGGAAACACCATATATTTT. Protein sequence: CASSLTRVGGNTIYF.

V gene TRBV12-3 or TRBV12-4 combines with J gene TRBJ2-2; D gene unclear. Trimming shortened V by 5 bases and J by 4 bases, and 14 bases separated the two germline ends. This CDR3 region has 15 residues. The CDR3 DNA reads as TGTGCCAGCAGTCCGGCCCTTGGCGGCACCGGGGAGCTGTTTTTT. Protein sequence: CASSPALGGTGELFF.

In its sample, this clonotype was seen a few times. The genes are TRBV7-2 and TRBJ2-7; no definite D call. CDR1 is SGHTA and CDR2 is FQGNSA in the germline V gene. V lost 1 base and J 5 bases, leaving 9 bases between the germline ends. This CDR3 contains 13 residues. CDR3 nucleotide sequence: TGTGCCAGCAGCTTAGTAGGAGCTAACGAGCAGTACTTC. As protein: CASSLVGANEQYF.

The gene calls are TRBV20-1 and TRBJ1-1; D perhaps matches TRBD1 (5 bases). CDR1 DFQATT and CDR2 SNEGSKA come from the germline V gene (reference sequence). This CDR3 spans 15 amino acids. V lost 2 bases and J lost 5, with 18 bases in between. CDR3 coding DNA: TGCAGTGCTAGATGGGGCGGGGATCCGGGGACTGAAGCTTTCTTT. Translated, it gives CSARWGGDPGTEAFF.